One sample yielded the 22 T cell receptor beta chains listed below, sequenced in a study of response to subunit inactivated influenza vaccine. TCRdb passed the RT-PCR reads through MiXCR, listing each CDR3 protein once. In the table there are just under 550,000 distinct CDR3 sequences, under 25% of which are singletons. The same specimen was also included in a second study, on T cells expressing NK-cell markers. As that report states: TCR beta libraries carry UMIs added by 5'RACE template switching.

This material consisted of CD4+ T cells sorted from PBMCs, taken about 13 days after vaccination. The source is a man aged 50-60 years who received an inactivated influenza vaccine.

Regarding this clonotype: Mismatch with germline at one junction end may stem from a read error. The chain links TRBV20-1 to TRBJ2-7; 10 bases align to TRBD1. From germline, CDR1 is DFQATT and CDR2 SNEGSKA (reference sequence). There are 16 residues in the CDR3. CDR3 bases: TGCTGTGCTAGGCCCTGGGGTGGGGACAGGGGCTACGAGCAGTACTTC. Translated, it gives CCARPWGGDRGYEQYF.

The V call is TRBV9, the J call TRBJ2-5, with D uncertain. Trimming removed 3 bases from V and 3 bases from J, with 9 bases in between. CDR1 is SGDLS and CDR2 is YYNGEE in the germline V gene. There are 13 residues in the CDR3. The DNA for the CDR3 is TGTGCCAGCAGCGCGGACCCAAAAGAGACCCAGTACTTC. Residues: CASSADPKETQYF.

The chain carries TRBV29-1 and TRBJ2-5, with 8 bases identical to TRBD1. Germline trimming cut 7 bases from V and 4 bases from J; bases unmatched to any gene: 5. Germline V gives CDR1 SQVTM, CDR2 ANQGSEA. The CDR3 runs to 12 residues. CDR3 DNA sequence: TGCAGCGCGGACAGGGTCGGAGAGACCCAGTACTTC. Protein sequence: CSADRVGETQYF.

The chain employs TRBV11-2 and TRBJ2-2, with 11 bases lining up with TRBD2. The V segment lost 5 bases and the J segment 1 base; nucleotides outside the gene matches: 12. The CDR3 is 19 amino acids. The germline CDR1 and CDR2 sequences are SGHAT and FQNNGV. The CDR3 region is CASSGPALTSGRNTGELFF. In DNA, the CDR3 is TGTGCCAGCAGCGGCCCCGCCCTAACTAGCGGGAGGAACACCGGGGAGCTGTTTTTT.

The chain has TRBV5-1 and TRBJ1-2; the D is unclear. The CDR3 consists of 11 residues. From germline, CDR1 is SGHRS and CDR2 YFSETQ. The V end lost 3 bases, the J end lost 8 bases, and 8 bases lay between the germline ends. CDR3 nucleotide sequence: TGCGCCAGCAGCTACCCCCTGGGCTACACCTTC. Protein: CASSYPLGYTF.

This CDR3 reads CASRGAGGYNEQFF. The CDR3 DNA is TGCGCCAGCAGAGGAGCGGGGGGGTACAATGAGCAGTTCTTC. The J gene is TRBJ2-1, the V gene TRBV5-1; TRBD2 matches at 10 bases. Germline CDR1 is SGHRS and CDR2 is YFSETQ. V lost 5 bases and J lost 4; bases outside the gene matches: 3. This CDR3 region has 14 residues.

This clonotype was counted a few times. The rearrangement joins TRBV2 to TRBJ2-7; D perhaps matches TRBD2 (6 bases). CDR1 SNHLY and CDR2 FYNNEI come from the germline V gene. Trimming stripped 6 bases from V and 5 bases from J, with 17 bases between. The CDR3 has 14 amino acids. The CDR3 sequence: CASRPLRGRNEQYF. In DNA, the CDR3 is TGTGCCAGCAGGCCCCTTCGGGGGAGGAACGAGCAGTACTTC.

The chain is built from TRBV19 and TRBJ2-2; 8 nucleotides line up with TRBD2. Germline CDR1 is LNHDA and CDR2 is SQIVND (reference sequence). The CDR3 loop spans 14 amino acids. The ends lost 5 bases at V and 11 bases at J; junction bases unmatched: 10. CDR3 nucleotide sequence: TGTGCCAGTAGTTCGGGACTCCGGGAGGGAGAGCTGTTTTTT. Translated, it gives CASSSGLREGELFF.

This clonotype was observed many times. V and J are TRBV6-6 and TRBJ2-2; 8 bases are shared with TRBD2. From germline, CDR1 is MNHNY and CDR2 SVGAGI (reference sequence). The CDR3 spans 13 residues. The ends lost 10 bases at V and 1 base at J; junction bases unmatched: 2. The CDR3 reads CATGGGNTGELFF. The CDR3 bases are TGTGCCACCGGGGGGGGGAACACCGGGGAGCTGTTTTTT.

The chain employs TRBV19 and TRBJ2-1, with D possibly TRBD1 on 6 matching bases. The germline V and J ends were trimmed by 5 bases and 3 bases, with 11 bases remaining between them. The CDR3 sequence is 14 residues long. Germline CDR1 reads LNHDA; CDR2 reads SQIVND (reference sequence). The CDR3 protein is CASSSQGGYNEQFF. The DNA for the CDR3 is TGTGCCAGTAGTTCGCAAGGGGGCTACAATGAGCAGTTCTTC.

The rearrangement uses TRBV15 and TRBJ2-2, with unresolved D. The V end lost 2 bases, the J end lost 1 base, and 17 bases lay between the germline ends. Per germline, CDR1 LNHNV and CDR2 YYDKDF (reference sequence). The CDR3 has 18 amino acids. DNA of the CDR3: TGTGCCACCAGCAGACCTGATAAGGGCTTGGGGAACACCGGGGAGCTGTTTTTT. It is translated as CATSRPDKGLGNTGELFF.

The table lists this clonotype with a few counts. The chain has TRBV20-1 and TRBJ2-2; D possibly uses TRBD1 or TRBD2 (5 bases each). Per germline, CDR1 DFQATT and CDR2 SNEGSKA (reference sequence). Trimming removed 5 bases at V and 0 bases at J, with 19 bases between. This CDR3 comprises 17 residues. The DNA for the CDR3 is TGCAGTGCTCGGGGCAGCCGCGGGCATTCGAACACCGGGGAGCTGTTTTTT. It encodes CSARGSRGHSNTGELFF.

The V call is TRBV27, the J call TRBJ1-1; the D gene is possibly TRBD1 (5 bases). V lost 1 base, J lost 10 bases, and 10 bases lay in between. Per germline, CDR1 MNHEY and CDR2 SMNVEV (reference sequence). The length of the CDR3 is 12 residues. CDR3 coding DNA: TGTGCCAGCAGTTTATTGGGCGGGGGAGCTTTCTTT. It specifies CASSLLGGGAFF.

This clonotype appeared a few times. This chain links TRBV5-6 with TRBJ1-1; D not resolved. V dropped 4 bases and J dropped 8 bases, with 21 bases sitting between them. This CDR3 spans 15 amino acids. CDR1 and CDR2 (germline): SGHDT, YYEEEE. The CDR3 sequence is CASSPGPSRQREAFF. DNA of the CDR3: TGTGCCAGCAGCCCTGGACCTTCCCGGCAAAGGGAAGCTTTCTTT.

The table lists this clonotype with a few counts. The chain uses TRBV7-8 and TRBJ2-5; possible D gene TRBD2, 6 bases. V lost 11 bases, J lost 3 bases, and 16 bases lay in between. This CDR3 contains 13 residues. Germline loops: CDR1 SGHVS, CDR2 FQNEAQ. CDR3 sequence reads: CACGTPGKETQYF. For the CDR3, the DNA is TGTGCCTGCGGGACGCCGGGGAAAGAGACCCAGTACTTC.

V gene TRBV20-1 combines with J gene TRBJ2-7, with D tentatively TRBD2 (6 bases). The CDR3 consists of 14 residues. The germline gives CDR1 DFQATT, CDR2 SNEGSKA (reference sequence). V lost 3 bases and J lost 1, with 13 bases in between. The CDR3 region has the DNA TGCAGTGCTAGCCGGGACTCAAGTTCCTACGAGCAGTACTTC. Protein product: CSASRDSSSYEQYF.

The rearrangement links TRBV7-3 to TRBJ2-4; D may correspond to TRBD1 or TRBD2 (5 bases each). Germline values: CDR1 SGHTA, CDR2 FQGTGA. The CDR3 contains 13 residues. V lost 6 bases to trimming and J lost 6 bases, with 12 bases between them. The CDR3, as DNA: TGTGCCAGCAGTCCGGGACCTTCAAACATTCAGTACTTC. Its translation is CASSPGPSNIQYF.

This clonotype was counted only a few times. V and J are TRBV6-1 and TRBJ2-7; TRBD2 matches at 9 bases. This CDR3 has 14 residues. V trimming: 8 bases; J trimming: 4 bases; junction bases outside the gene matches: 9. Per germline, CDR1 MNHNS and CDR2 SASEGT. The CDR3 protein is CASGMLAGPYEQYF. CDR3 DNA sequence: TGTGCCAGCGGAATGCTAGCGGGACCATACGAGCAGTACTTC.

This rearrangement joins TRBV11-2 to TRBJ1-6; 7 bases agree with TRBD1. Per the germline V gene, CDR1 is SGHAT and CDR2 is FQNNGV. The junction had 21 bases not matched to a gene; V was cut back by 5 bases and J by 8 bases. The CDR3 has 19 residues. The CDR3 DNA reads as TGTGCCAGCAGCCACGGGGTAGGGACAGCGCCTAGGAGACATTCACCCCTCCACTTT. Its protein is CASSHGVGTAPRRHSPLHF.

This chain connects TRBV24-1 to TRBJ2-5; TRBD1 aligns across 8 bases. V shed 9 bases, J shed 1 base, and the junction held 3 bases outside the gene matches. The germline gives CDR1 KGHDR, CDR2 SFDVKD. CDR3 length equals 13 residues. DNA of the CDR3: TGTGCCACCGGAACAGGGGGCCAAGAGACCCAGTACTTC. Its translation: CATGTGGQETQYF.

The sample holds a few counts of this clonotype. The genes are TRBV3-1 and TRBJ1-1; D is unresolved. V shed 1 base and J shed 6 bases, with 12 bases lying between them. This CDR3 has 14 residues. CDR1 and CDR2 from the germline V gene are LGHDT and YNNKEL (reference sequence). In nucleotides, the CDR3 is TGTGCCAGCAGCCAAGCCGACAAGGGCCCTGAAGCTTTCTTT. Its protein is CASSQADKGPEAFF.

The chain carries TRBV27 and TRBJ2-3; TRBD1 agrees at 8 bases. The V and J ends lost 6 bases and 1 base, in that order; junction bases with no gene match: 15. This CDR3 is built from 18 residues. From germline, CDR1 is MNHEY and CDR2 SMNVEV (reference sequence). The CDR3 DNA sequence: TGTGCCAGCAGCAAGGGGCAGGGGGCTGGCAAAGGCACAGATACGCAGTATTTT. Encoded protein: CASSKGQGAGKGTDTQYF.